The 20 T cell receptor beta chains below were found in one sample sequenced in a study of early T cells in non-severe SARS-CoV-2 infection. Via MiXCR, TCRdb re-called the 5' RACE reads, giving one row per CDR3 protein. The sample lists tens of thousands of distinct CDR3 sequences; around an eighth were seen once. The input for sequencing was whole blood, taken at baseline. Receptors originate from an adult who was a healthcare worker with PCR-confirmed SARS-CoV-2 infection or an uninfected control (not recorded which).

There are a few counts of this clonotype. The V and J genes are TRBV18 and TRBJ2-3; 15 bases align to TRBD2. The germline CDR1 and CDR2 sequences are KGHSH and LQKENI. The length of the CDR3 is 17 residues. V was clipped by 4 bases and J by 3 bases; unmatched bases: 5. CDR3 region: CASSRGTSGGPTDTQYF. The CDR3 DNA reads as TGTGCCAGCTCACGAGGGACTAGCGGGGGGCCTACAGATACGCAGTATTTT.

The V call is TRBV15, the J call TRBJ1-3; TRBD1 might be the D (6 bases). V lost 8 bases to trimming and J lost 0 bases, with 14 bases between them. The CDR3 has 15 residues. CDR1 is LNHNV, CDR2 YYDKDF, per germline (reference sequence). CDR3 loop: CATRQVSSSGNTIYF. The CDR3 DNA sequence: TGTGCCACCCGACAGGTTTCGAGCTCTGGAAACACCATATATTTT.

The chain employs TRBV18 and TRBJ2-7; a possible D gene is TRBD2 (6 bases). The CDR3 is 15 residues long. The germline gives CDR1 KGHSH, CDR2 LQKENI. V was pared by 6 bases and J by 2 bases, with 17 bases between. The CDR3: CASSPRPGGTYEQYF. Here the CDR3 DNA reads TGTGCCAGCTCCCCGCGCCCCGGGGGAACCTACGAGCAGTACTTC.

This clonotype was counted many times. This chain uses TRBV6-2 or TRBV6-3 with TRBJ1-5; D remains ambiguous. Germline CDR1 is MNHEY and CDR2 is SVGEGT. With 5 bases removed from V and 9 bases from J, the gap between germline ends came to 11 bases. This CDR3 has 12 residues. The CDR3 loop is CASSPSVLPQHF. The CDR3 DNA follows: TGTGCCAGCAGTCCCAGTGTGCTGCCCCAGCATTTT.

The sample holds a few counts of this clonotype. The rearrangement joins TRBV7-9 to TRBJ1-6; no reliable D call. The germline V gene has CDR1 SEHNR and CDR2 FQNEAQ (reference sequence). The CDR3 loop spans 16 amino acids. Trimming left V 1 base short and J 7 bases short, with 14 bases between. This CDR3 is CASSLVGSALNSPLHF. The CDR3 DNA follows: TGTGCCAGCAGCTTAGTTGGATCCGCTCTAAATTCACCCCTCCACTTT.

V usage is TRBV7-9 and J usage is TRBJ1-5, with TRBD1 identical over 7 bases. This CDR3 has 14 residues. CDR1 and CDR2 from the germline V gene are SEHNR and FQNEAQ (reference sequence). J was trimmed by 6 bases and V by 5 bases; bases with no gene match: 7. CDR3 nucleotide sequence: TGTGCCAGCAGCAATACAGGGGAGGGTCAGCCCCAGCATTTT. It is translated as CASSNTGEGQPQHF.

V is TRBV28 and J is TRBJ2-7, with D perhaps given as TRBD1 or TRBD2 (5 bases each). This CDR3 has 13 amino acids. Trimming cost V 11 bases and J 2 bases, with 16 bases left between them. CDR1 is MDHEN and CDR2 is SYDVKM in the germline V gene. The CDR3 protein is CACLGTPTYEQYF. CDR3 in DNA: TGTGCCTGCCTCGGGACGCCGACCTACGAGCAGTACTTC.

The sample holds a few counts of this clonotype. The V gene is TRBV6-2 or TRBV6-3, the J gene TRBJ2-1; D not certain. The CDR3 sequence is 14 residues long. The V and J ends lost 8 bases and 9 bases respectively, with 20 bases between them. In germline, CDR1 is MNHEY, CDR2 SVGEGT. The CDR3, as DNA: TGTGCCAGCGACTCTGATGGAAAAGGGCCTGAGCAGTTCTTC. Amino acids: CASDSDGKGPEQFF.

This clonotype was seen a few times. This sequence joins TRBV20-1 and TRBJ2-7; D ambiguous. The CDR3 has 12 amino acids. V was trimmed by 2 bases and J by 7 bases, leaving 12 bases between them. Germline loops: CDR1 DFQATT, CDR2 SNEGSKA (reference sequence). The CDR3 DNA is TGCAGTGCTAGACTTACCCCTGGGGAGCAGTACTTC. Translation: CSARLTPGEQYF.

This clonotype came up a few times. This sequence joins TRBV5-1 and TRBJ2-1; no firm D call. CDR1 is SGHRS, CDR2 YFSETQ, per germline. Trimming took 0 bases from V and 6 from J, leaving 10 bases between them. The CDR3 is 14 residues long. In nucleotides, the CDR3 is TGCGCCAGCAGCTTGGTCGTCAGCCCCAATGAGCAGTTCTTC. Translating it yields CASSLVVSPNEQFF.

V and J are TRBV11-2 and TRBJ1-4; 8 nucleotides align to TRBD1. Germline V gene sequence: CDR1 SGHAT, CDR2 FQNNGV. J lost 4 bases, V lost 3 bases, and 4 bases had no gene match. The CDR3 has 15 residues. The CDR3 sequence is CASSLDRAYNEKLFF. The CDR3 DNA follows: TGTGCCAGCAGCTTGGACAGGGCCTATAATGAAAAACTGTTTTTT.

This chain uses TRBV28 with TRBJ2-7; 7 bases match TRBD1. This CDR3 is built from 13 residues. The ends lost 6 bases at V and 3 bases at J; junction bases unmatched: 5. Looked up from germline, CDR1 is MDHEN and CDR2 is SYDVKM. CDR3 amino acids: CASSRDRYYEQYF. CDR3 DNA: TGTGCCAGCAGCCGGGACAGATACTACGAGCAGTACTTC.

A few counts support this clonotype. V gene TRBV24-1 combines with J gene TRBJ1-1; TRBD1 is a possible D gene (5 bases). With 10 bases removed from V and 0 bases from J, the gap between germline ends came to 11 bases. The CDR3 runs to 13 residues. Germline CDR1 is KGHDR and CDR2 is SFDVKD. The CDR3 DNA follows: TGTGCCACAAGCGGACAAATGAACACTGAAGCTTTCTTT. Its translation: CATSGQMNTEAFF.

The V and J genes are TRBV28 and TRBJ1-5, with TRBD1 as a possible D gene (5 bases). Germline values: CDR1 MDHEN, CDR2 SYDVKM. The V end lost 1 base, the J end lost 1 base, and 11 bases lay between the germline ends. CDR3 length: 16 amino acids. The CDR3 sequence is CASSLLSGPSNQPQHF. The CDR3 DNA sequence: TGTGCCAGCAGTTTATTGTCGGGACCGAGCAATCAGCCCCAGCATTTT.

CDR3 in DNA: TGTGCCACCAGTGGACAACGGGACAGGGTTGACACCGGGGAGCTGTTTTTT. Its translation is CATSGQRDRVDTGELFF. The rearrangement links TRBV24-1 to TRBJ2-2; the match to TRBD1 covers 9 bases. The CDR3 totals 17 residues. V shed 5 bases, J shed 3 bases, and the junction held 9 bases outside the gene matches. Germline values: CDR1 KGHDR, CDR2 SFDVKD.

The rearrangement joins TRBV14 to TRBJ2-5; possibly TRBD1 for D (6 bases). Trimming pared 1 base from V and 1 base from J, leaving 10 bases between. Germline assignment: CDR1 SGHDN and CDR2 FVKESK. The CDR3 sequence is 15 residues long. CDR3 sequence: CASSQGRTVQETQYF. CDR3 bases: TGTGCCAGCAGCCAAGGGCGGACAGTCCAAGAGACCCAGTACTTC.

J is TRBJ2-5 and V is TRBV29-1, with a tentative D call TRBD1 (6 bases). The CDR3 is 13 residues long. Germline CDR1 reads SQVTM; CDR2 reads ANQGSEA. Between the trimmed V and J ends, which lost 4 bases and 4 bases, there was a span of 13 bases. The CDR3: CSVVTGGAETQYF. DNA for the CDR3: TGCAGCGTTGTGACAGGTGGGGCAGAGACCCAGTACTTC.

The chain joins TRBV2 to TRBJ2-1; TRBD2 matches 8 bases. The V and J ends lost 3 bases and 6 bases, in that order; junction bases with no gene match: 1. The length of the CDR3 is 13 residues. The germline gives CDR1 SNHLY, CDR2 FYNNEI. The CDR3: CASSETSANEQFF. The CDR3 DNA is TGTGCCAGCAGTGAGACTAGCGCCAATGAGCAGTTCTTC.

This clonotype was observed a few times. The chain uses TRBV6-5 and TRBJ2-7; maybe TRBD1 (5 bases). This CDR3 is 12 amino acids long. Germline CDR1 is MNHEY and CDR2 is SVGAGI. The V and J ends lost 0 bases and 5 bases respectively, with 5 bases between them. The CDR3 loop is CASSYSGHEQYF. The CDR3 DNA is TGTGCCAGCAGTTACTCGGGGCACGAGCAGTACTTC.

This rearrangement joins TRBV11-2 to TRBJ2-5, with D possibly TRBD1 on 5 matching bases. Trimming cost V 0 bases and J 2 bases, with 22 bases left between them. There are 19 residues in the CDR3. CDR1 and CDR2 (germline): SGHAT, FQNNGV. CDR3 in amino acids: CASSLDHLAGRGSQETQYF. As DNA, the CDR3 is TGTGCCAGCAGCTTAGATCATCTGGCAGGGCGCGGATCGCAAGAGACCCAGTACTTC.